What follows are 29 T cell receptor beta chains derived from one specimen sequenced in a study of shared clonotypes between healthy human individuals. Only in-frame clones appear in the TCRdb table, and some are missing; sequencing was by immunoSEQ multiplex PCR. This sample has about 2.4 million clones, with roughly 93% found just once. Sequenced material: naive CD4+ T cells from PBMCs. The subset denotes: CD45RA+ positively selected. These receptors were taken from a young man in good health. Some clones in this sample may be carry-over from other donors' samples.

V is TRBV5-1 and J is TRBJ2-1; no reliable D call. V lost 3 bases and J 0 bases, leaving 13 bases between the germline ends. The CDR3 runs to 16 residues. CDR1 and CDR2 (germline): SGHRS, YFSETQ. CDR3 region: CASSWPREDSYNEQFF. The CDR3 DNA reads TGCGCCAGCAGCTGGCCCCGAGAAGACTCCTACAATGAGCAGTTCTTC.

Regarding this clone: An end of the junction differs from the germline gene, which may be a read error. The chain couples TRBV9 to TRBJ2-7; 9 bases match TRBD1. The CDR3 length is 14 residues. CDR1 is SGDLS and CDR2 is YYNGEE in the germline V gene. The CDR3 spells CASSGGPKGTGKNF. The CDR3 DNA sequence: TGTGCCAGCAGCGGAGGTCCCAAGGGGACAGGGAAGAACTTC. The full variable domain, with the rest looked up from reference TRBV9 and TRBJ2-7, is DSGVTQTPKHLITATGQRVTLRCSPRSGDLSVYWYQQSLDQGLQFLIQYYNGEERAKGNILERFSAQQFPDLHSELNLSSLELGDSALYFCASSGGPKGTGKNFGPGTRLTVT.

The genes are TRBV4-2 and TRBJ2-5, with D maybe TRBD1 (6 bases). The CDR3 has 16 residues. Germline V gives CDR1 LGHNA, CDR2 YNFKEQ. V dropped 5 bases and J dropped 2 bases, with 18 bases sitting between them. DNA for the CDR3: TGTGCCAGCAGCGCCCAAACCACAGGGTTTCAAGAGACCCAGTACTTC. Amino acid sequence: CASSAQTTGFQETQYF.

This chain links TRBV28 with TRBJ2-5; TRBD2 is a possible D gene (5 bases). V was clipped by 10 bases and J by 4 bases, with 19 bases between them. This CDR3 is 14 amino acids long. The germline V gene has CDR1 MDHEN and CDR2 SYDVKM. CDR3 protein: CATAGPLGGETQYF. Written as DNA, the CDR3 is TGTGCCACCGCCGGGCCTCTAGGAGGAGAGACCCAGTACTTC.

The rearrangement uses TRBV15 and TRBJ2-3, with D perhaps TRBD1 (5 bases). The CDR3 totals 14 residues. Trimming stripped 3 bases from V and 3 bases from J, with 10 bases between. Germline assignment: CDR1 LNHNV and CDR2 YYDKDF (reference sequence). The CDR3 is CATSSLGRTDTQYF. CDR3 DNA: TGTGCCACCAGCAGTTTGGGGCGGACAGATACGCAGTATTTT.

In DNA, the CDR3 is TGTGCCTGGAGTAAATTGACAGGTCCCAATGAGCAGTTCTTC. Encoded protein: CAWSKLTGPNEQFF. This chain uses TRBV30 with TRBJ2-1, with D perhaps matching TRBD1 (6 bases). The CDR3 runs 14 residues. V was shortened by 2 bases and J by 6 bases, with 14 bases between the two germline ends. Germline assignment: CDR1 GTSNPN and CDR2 SVGIG (reference sequence).

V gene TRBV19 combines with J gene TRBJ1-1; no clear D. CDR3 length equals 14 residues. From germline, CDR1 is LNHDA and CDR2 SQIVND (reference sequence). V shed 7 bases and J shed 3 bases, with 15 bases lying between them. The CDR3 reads CASTLSGSYTEAFF. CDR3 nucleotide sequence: TGTGCCAGTACCCTGTCTGGGAGTTACACTGAAGCTTTCTTT. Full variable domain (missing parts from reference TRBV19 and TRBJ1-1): DGGITQSPKYLFRKEGQNVTLSCEQNLNHDAMYWYRQDPGQGLRLIYYSQIVNDFQKGDIAEGYSVSREKKESFPLTVTSAQKNPTAFYLCASTLSGSYTEAFFGQGTRLTVV.

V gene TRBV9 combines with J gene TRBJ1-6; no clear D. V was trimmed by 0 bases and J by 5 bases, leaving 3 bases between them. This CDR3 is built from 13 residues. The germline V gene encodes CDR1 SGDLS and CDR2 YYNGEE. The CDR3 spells CASSVADNSPLHF. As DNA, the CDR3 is TGTGCCAGCAGCGTAGCCGATAATTCACCCCTCCACTTT.

The CDR3 nucleotides read TGCAGTGCCAATGGGGGGGAGACCCAGTACTTC. This encodes CSANGGETQYF. This rearrangement joins TRBV20-1 to TRBJ2-5, with D maybe TRBD2 (6 bases). Trimming took off 6 bases at V and 5 bases at J, with 10 bases between the two ends. The CDR3 totals 11 residues. CDR1 and CDR2 from the germline V gene are DFQATT and SNEGSKA (reference sequence).

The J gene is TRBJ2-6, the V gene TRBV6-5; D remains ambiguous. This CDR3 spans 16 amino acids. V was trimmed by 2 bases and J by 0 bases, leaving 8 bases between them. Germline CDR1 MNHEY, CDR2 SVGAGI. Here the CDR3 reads CASSYHHSSGANVLTF. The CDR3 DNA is TGTGCCAGCAGTTACCACCATAGCTCTGGGGCCAACGTCCTGACTTTC.

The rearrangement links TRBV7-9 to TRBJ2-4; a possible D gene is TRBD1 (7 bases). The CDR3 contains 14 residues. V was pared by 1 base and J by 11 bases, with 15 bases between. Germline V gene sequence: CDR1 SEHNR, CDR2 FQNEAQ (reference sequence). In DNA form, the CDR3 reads TGTGCCAGCAGCTTAGTGGTAGGAGGGACAGTTCAGTACTTC. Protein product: CASSLVVGGTVQYF.

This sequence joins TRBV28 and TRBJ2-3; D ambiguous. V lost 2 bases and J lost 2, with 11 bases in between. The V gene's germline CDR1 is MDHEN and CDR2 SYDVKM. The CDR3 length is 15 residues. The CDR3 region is CASSLMFPLTDTQYF. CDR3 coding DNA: TGTGCCAGCAGTTTAATGTTCCCTCTCACAGATACGCAGTATTTT.

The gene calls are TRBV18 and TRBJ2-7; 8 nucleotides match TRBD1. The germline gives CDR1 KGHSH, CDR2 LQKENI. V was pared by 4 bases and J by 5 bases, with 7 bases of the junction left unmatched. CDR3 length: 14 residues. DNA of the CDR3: TGTGCCAGCTCACTTTTGACAGGGGAAAACGAGCAGTACTTC. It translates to CASSLLTGENEQYF.

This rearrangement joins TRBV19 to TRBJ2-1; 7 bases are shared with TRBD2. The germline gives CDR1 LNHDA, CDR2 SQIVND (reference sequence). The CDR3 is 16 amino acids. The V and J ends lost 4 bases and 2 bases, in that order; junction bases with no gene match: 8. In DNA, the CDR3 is TGTGCCAGTAGTACACTTACGGGAGGAGCCTACAATGAGCAGTTCTTC. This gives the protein CASSTLTGGAYNEQFF.

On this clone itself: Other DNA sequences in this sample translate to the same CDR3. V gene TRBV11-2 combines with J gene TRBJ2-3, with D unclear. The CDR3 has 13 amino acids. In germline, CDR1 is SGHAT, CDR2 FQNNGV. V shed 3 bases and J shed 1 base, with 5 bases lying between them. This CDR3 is CASSLAGTDTQYF. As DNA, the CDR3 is TGTGCCAGCAGCTTGGCCGGCACAGATACGCAGTATTTT.

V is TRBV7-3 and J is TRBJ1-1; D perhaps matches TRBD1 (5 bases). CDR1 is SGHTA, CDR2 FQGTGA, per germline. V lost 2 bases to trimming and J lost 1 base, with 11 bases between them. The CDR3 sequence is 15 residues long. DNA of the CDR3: TGTGCCAGCAGCTTATTTGGGGGACGGAACACTGAAGCTTTCTTT. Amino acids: CASSLFGGRNTEAFF.

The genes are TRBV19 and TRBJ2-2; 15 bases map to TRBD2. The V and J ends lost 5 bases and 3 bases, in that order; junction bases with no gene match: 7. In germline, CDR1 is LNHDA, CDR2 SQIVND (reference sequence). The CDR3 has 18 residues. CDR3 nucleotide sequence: TGTGCCAGTAGTCCTGGACTAGCGGGAGGGCCGTACACCGGGGAGCTGTTTTTT. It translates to CASSPGLAGGPYTGELFF.

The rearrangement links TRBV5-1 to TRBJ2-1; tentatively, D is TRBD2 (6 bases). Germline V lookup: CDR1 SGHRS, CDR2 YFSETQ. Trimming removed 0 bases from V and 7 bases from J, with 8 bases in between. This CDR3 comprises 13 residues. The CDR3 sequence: CASSLVLANEQFF. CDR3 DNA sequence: TGCGCCAGCAGCTTGGTCCTAGCGAATGAGCAGTTCTTC.

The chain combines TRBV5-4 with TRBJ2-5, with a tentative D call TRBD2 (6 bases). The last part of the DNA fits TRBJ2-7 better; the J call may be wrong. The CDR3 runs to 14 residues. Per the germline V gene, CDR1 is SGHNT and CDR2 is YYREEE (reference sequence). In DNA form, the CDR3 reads TGTGCCAGCAGCTCGGCCGGACTAACCTACGAGCAGTACTTC. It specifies CASSSAGLTYEQYF.

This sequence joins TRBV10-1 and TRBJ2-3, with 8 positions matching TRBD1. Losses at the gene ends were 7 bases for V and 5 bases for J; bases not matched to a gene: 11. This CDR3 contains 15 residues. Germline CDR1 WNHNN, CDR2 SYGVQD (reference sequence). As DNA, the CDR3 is TGCGCCAGCAATTCCGACAGGGGAGTAAGAGATACGCAGTATTTT. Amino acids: CASNSDRGVRDTQYF.

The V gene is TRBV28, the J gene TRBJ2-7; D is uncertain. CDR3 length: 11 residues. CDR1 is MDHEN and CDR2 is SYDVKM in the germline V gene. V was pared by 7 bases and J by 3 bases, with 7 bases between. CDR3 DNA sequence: TGTGCCAGCACCCACCGCTACGAGCAGTACTTC. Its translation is CASTHRYEQYF.

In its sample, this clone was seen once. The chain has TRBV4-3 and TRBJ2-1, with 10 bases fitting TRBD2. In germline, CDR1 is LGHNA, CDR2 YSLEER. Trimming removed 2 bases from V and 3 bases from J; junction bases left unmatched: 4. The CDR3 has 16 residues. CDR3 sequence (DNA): TGCGCCAGCAGCCAAACAAGGACTAGCGGCTACAATGAGCAGTTCTTC. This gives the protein CASSQTRTSGYNEQFF.

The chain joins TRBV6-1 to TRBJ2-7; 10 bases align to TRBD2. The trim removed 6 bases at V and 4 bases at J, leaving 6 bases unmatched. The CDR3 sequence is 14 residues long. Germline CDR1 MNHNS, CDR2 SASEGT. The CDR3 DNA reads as TGTGCCAGCAGCCAAGGACTAGCGGATTACGAGCAGTACTTC. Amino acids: CASSQGLADYEQYF.

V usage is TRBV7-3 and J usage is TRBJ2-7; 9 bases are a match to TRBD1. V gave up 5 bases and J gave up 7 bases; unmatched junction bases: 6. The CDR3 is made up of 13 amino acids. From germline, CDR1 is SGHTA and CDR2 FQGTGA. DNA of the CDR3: TGTGCCAGCAGCGCCGGGACAGGGAGAGAGCAGTACTTC. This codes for CASSAGTGREQYF.

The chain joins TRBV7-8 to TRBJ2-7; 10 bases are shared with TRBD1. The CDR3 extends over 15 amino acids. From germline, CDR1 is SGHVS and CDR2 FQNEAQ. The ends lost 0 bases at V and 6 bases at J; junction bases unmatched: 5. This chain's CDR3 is CASSLARQGAGEQYF. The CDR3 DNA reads TGTGCCAGCAGCTTAGCGCGACAGGGGGCAGGCGAGCAGTACTTC.

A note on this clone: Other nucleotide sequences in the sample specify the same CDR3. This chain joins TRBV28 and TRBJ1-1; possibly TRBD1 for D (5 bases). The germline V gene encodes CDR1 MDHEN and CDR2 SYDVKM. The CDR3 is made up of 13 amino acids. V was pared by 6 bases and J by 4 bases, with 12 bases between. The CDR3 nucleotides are TGTGCCAGCAGCCTTTTCGGGGGCACTGAAGCTTTCTTT. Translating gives CASSLFGGTEAFF.

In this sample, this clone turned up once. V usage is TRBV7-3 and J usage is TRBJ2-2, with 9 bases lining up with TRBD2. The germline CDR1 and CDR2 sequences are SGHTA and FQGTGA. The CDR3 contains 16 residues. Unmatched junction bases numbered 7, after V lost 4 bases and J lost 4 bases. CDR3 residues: CASSWLAGRSTGELFF. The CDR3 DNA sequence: TGTGCCAGCAGCTGGCTAGCGGGAAGAAGCACCGGGGAGCTGTTTTTT.

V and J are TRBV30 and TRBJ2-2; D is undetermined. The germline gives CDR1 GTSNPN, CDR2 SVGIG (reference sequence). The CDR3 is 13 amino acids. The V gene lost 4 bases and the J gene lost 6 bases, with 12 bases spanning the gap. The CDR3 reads CAWTENYPGELFF. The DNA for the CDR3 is TGTGCCTGGACGGAAAATTACCCCGGGGAGCTGTTTTTT.

The CDR3: CASSLLEVNTGELFF. As DNA, the CDR3 is TGCGCCAGCAGCTTGCTGGAGGTGAACACCGGGGAGCTGTTTTTT. This sequence joins TRBV5-1 and TRBJ2-2; weak D call: TRBD2 (5 bases). Trimming cost V 1 base and J 1 base, with 8 bases left between them. This CDR3 comprises 15 residues. Germline lookup yields CDR1 SGHRS and CDR2 YFSETQ.